The rows below give T cell receptor beta chains drawn from one sample of a study of technical replicates of blood from several donors. Using immunoSEQ multiplex PCR, the repertoire was profiled, and TCRdb retains in-frame clones only, with some absent. The repertoire has tens of thousands of clones, roughly 93% of them found once; the top ten carry approximately 0.25%. Sequencing was done on a sample of T cells isolated from PBMCs. Source of these receptors: a human donor in good health. CDR3s include the opening cysteine and the closing phenylalanine or tryptophan. D genes are given only for firm matches. Clone size appears in some rows only: once, few, many, or a class for an expanded clone.

D	size	length	J	V	CDR3	DNA
.	.	11	TRBJ2-5	TRBV6-1	CASSASETQYF	TGTGCCAGCAGTGCTAGTGAGACCCAGTACTTC
.	.	11	TRBJ1-2	TRBV6-1	CASSNRVGYTF	TGTGCCAGCAGTAACAGGGTTGGCTACACCTTC
.	.	15	TRBJ2-3	TRBV5-4	CASRGPRGSTDTQYF	TGTGCCAGTCGAGGACCTAGAGGGAGCACAGATACGCAGTATTTT
.	.	14	TRBJ1-6	TRBV25-1	CASSEYNGGSPLHF	TGTGCCAGCAGTGAATATAACGGGGGTTCACCCCTCCACTTT
.	.	12	TRBJ1-5	TRBV11-2	CASSSYNQPQHF	TGTGCCAGCAGCTCCTACAATCAGCCCCAGCATTTT
.	few	15	TRBJ2-1	TRBV2	CACSMSDLPYNEQFF	TGTGCCTGCTCTATGAGTGACTTACCCTACAATGAGCAGTTCTTC
.	.	13	TRBJ1-5	TRBV27	CASSFGANQPQHF	TGTGCCAGCAGTTTTGGGGCCAATCAGCCCCAGCATTTT
.	.	11	TRBJ1-2	TRBV6-1	CAFRGGYGYTF	TGTGCCTTCAGGGGTGGCTATGGCTACACCTTC
TRBD2	once	14	TRBJ2-1	TRBV4-1	CASAVIAGYNEQFF	TGCGCCAGCGCGGTAATAGCGGGGTACAATGAGCAGTTCTTC
.	.	14	TRBJ2-7	TRBV5-1	CASSLTRAGNEQYF	TGCGCCAGCAGCTTGACGAGGGCGGGGAACGAGCAGTACTTC